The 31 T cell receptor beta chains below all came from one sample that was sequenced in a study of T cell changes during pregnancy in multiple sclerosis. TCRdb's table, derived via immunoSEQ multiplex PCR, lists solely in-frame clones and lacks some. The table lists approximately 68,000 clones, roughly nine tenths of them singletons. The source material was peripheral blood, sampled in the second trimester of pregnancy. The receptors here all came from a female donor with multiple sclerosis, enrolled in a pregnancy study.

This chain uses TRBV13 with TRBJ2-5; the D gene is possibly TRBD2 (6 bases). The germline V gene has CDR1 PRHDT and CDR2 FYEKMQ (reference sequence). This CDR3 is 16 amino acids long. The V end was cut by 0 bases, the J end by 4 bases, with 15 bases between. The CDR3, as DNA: TGTGCCAGCAGCTTAGGGGCGGGGATGAGAAGAGAGACCCAGTACTTC. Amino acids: CASSLGAGMRRETQYF.

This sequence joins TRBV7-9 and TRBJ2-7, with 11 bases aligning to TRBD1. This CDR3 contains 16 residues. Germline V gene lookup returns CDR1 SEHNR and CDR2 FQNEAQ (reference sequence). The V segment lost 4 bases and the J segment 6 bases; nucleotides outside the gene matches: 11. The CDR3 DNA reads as TGTGCCAGCAGCTCAATAACCGGGACAGGGGGATCCGAGCAGTACTTC. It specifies CASSSITGTGGSEQYF.

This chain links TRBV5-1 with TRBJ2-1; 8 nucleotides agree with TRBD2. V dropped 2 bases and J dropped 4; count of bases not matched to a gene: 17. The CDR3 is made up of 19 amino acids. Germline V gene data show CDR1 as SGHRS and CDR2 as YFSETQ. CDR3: CASSLGLALATSRYNEQFF. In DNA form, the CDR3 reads TGCGCCAGCAGCTTAGGACTAGCACTAGCAACGAGTCGGTACAATGAGCAGTTCTTC.

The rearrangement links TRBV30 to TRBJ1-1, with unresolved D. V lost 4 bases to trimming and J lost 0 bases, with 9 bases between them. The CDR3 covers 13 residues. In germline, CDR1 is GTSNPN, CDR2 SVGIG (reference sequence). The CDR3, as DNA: TGTGCCTGGACGGGTCAAATGAACACTGAAGCTTTCTTT. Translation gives CAWTGQMNTEAFF. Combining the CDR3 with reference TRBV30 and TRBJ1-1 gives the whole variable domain SQTIHQWPATLVQPVGSPLSLECTVEGTSNPNLYWYRQAAGRGLQLLFYSVGIGQISSEVPQNLSASRPQDRQFILSSKKLLLSDSGFYLCAWTGQMNTEAFFGQGTRLTVV.

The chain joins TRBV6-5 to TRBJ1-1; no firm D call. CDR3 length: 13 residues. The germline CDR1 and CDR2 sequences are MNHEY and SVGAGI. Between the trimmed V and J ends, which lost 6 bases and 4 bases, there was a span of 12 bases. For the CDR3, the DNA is TGTGCCAGCAGGACCGGGAGCGGCACTGAAGCTTTCTTT. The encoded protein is CASRTGSGTEAFF.

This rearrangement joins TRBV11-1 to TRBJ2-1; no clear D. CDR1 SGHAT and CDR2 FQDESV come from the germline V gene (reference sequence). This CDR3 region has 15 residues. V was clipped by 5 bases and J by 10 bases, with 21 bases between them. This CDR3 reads CASSPGLLPPIEQFF. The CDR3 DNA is TGTGCCAGCAGCCCGGGTCTCTTACCCCCAATCGAGCAGTTCTTC.

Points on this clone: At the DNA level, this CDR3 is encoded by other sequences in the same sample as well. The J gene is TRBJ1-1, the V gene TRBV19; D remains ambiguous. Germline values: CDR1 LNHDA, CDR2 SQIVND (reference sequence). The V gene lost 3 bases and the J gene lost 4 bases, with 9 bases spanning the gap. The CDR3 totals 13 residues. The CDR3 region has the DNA TGTGCCAGTAGTATTTCGGGAAGCACTGAAGCTTTCTTT. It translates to CASSISGSTEAFF.

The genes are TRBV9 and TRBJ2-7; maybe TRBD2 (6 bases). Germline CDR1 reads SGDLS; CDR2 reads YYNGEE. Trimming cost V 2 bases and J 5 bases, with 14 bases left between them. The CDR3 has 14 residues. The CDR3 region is CASSVGVGGDEQYF. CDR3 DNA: TGTGCCAGCAGCGTGGGGGTTGGCGGGGACGAGCAGTACTTC. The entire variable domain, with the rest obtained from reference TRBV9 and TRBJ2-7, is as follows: DSGVTQTPKHLITATGQRVTLRCSPRSGDLSVYWYQQSLDQGLQFLIQYYNGEERAKGNILERFSAQQFPDLHSELNLSSLELGDSALYFCASSVGVGGDEQYFGPGTRLTVT.

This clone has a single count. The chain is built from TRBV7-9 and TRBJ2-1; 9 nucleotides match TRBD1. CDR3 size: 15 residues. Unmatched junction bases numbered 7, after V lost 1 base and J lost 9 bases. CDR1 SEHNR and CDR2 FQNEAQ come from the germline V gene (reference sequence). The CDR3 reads CASSLVGRGQGEQFF. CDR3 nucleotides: TGTGCCAGCAGCTTAGTGGGCAGGGGACAGGGTGAGCAGTTCTTC.

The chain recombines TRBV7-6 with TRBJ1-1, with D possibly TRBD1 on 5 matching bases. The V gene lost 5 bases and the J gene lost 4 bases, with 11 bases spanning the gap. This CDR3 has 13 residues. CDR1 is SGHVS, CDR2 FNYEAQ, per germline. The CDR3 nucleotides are TGTGCCAGCAGCGGGGCAGTGGGCACTGAAGCTTTCTTT. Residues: CASSGAVGTEAFF.

The CDR3 nucleotides are TGTGCCGTACAGGGGGAAGGCAATCAGCCCCAGCATTTT. It translates to CAVQGEGNQPQHF. This rearrangement joins TRBV6-6 to TRBJ1-5, with TRBD1 identical over 8 bases. Germline V gives CDR1 MNHNY, CDR2 SVGAGI (reference sequence). The CDR3 contains 13 residues. Germline trimming cut 11 bases from V and 2 bases from J; bases unmatched to any gene: 5.

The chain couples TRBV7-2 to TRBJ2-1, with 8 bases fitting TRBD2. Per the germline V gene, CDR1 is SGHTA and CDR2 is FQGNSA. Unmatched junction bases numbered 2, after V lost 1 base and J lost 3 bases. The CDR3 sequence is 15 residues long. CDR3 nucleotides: TGTGCCAGCAGCTTAGATACTAGCGGCTACAATGAGCAGTTCTTC. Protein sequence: CASSLDTSGYNEQFF.

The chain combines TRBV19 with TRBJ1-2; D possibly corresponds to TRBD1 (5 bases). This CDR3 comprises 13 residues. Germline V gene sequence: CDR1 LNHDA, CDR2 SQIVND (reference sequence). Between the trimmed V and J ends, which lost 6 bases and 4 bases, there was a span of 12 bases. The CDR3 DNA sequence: TGTGCCAGTAGCAACACGGACACCTATGGCTACACCTTC. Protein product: CASSNTDTYGYTF.

This CDR3 is CASSPVGQGNQPQHF. The CDR3 region has the DNA TGTGCCAGCTCACCGGTGGGGCAAGGCAATCAGCCCCAGCATTTT. The V and J genes are TRBV18 and TRBJ1-5; D perhaps matches TRBD1 (5 bases). Trimming took 3 bases from V and 2 from J, leaving 11 bases between them. The CDR3 runs to 15 residues. Germline CDR1 and CDR2: KGHSH and LQKENI. The full variable domain, with the rest looked up from reference TRBV18 and TRBJ1-5, is NAGVMQNPRHLVRRRGQEARLRCSPMKGHSHVYWYRQLPEEGLKFMVYLQKENIIDESGMPKERFSAEFPKEGPSILRIQQVVRGDSAAYFCASSPVGQGNQPQHFGDGTRLSIL.

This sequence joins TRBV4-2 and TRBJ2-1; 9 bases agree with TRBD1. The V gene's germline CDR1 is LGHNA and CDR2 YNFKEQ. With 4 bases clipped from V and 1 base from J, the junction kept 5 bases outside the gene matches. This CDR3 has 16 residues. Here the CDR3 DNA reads TGTGCCAGCAGCCCCCCCGGGACAGGGTCCTACAATGAGCAGTTCTTC. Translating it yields CASSPPGTGSYNEQFF.

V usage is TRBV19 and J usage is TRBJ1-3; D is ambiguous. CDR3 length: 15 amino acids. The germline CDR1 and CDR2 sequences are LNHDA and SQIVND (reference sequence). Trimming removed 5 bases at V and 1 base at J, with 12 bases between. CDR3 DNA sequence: TGTGCCAGTAGTCCAGTCCCGGGATCTGGAAACACCATATATTTT. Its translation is CASSPVPGSGNTIYF.

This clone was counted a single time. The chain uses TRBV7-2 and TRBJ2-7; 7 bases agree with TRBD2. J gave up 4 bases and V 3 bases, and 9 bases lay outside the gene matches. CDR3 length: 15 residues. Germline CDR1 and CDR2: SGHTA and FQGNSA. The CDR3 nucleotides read TGTGCCAGCAGCTTGACTAGCCATCGGACATACGAGCAGTACTTC. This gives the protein CASSLTSHRTYEQYF. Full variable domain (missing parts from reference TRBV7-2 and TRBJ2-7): GAGVSQSPSNKVTEKGKDVELRCDPISGHTALYWYRQSLGQGLEFLIYFQGNSAPDKSGLPSDRFSAERTGGSVSTLTIQRTQQEDSAVYLCASSLTSHRTYEQYFGPGTRLTVT.

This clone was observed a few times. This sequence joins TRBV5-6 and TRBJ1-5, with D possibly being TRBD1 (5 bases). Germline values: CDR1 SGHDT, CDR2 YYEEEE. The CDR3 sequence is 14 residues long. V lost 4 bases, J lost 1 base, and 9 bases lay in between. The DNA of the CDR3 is TGTGCCAGCAGCCGGCGGGGGAGCAATCAGCCCCAGCATTTT. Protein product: CASSRRGSNQPQHF. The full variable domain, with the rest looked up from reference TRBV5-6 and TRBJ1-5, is DAGVTQSPTHLIKTRGQQVTLRCSPKSGHDTVSWYQQALGQGPQFIFQYYEEEERQRGNFPDRFSGHQFPNYSSELNVNALLLGDSALYLCASSRRGSNQPQHFGDGTRLSIL.

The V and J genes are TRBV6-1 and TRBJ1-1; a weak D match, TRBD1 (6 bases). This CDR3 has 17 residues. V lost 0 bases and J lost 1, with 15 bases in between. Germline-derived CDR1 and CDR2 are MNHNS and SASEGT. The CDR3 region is CASSEAQGRGWNTEAFF. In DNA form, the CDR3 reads TGTGCCAGCAGTGAAGCGCAAGGCAGGGGATGGAACACTGAAGCTTTCTTT.

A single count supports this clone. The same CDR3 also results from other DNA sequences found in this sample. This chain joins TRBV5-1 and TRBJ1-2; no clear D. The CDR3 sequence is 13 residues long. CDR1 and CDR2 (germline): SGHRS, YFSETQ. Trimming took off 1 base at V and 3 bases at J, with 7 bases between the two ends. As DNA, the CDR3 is TGCGCCAGCAGCTTGAACAGAGACTATGGCTACACCTTC. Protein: CASSLNRDYGYTF.

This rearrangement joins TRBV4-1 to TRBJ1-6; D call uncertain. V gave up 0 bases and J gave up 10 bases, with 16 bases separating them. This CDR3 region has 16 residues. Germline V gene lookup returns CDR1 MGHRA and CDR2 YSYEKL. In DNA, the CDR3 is TGCGCCAGCAGCCAAGACGTCGGGGTCCCAAGCTCACCCCTCCACTTT. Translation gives CASSQDVGVPSSPLHF.

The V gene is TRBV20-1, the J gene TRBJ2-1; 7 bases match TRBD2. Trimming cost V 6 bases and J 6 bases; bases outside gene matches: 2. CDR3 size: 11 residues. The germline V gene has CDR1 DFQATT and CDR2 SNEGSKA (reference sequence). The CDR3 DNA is TGCAGTGCCCTAGCGGCCAATGAGCAGTTCTTC. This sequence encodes CSALAANEQFF.

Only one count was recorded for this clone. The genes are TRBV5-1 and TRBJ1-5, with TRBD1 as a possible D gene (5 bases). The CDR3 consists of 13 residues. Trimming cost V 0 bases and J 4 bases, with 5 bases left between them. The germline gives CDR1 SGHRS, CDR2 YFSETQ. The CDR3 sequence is CASSLAGNQPQHF. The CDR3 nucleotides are TGCGCCAGCAGCTTGGCAGGGAATCAGCCCCAGCATTTT.

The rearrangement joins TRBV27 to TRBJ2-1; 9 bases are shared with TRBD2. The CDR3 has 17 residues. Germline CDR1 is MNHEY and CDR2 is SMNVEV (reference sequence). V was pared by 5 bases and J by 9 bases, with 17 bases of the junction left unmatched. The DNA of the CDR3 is TGTGCCAGCAGTGTCTATGGGGCGGTAGCGGGAGTTGCTGAGCAGTTCTTC. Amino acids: CASSVYGAVAGVAEQFF.

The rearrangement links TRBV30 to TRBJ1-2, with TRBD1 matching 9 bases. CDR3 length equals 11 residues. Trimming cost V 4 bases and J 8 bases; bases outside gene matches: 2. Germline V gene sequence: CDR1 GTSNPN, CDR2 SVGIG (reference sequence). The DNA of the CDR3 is TGTGCCTGGAATGGACAGGGGGGCTACACCTTC. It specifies CAWNGQGGYTF.

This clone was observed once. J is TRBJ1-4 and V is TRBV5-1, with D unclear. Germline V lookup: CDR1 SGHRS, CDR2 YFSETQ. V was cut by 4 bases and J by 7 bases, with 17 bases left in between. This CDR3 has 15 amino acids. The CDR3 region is CASSPRPDVGEKLFF. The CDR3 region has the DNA TGCGCCAGCAGCCCCAGGCCGGATGTAGGTGAAAAACTGTTTTTT.

Written as DNA, the CDR3 is TGCAGCGTTGGTGCAGGGGGTCAGGAGACCCAGTACTTC. Residues: CSVGAGGQETQYF. The chain is built from TRBV29-1 and TRBJ2-5; 7 positions match TRBD1. The CDR3 extends over 13 amino acids. From germline, CDR1 is SQVTM and CDR2 ANQGSEA. J was trimmed by 5 bases and V by 4 bases; bases with no gene match: 7.

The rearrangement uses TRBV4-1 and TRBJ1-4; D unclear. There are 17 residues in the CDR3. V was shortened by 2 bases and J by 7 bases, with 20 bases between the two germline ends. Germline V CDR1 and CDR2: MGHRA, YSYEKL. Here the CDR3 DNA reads TGCGCCAGCAGCCAAATGCCCCACGGGGTCCGGATTGAAAAACTGTTTTTT. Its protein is CASSQMPHGVRIEKLFF.

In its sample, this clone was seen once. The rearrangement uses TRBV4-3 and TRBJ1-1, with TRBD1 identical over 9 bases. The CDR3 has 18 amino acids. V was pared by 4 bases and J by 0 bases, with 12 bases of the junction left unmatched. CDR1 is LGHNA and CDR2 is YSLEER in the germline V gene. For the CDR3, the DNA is TGCGCCAGCAGCCTCCAACCGGGACAGGGAAGAATGAACACTGAAGCTTTCTTT. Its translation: CASSLQPGQGRMNTEAFF.

The DNA of the CDR3 is TGTGCCATCGCGAGCGCAGGGTCTTATGGCTACACCTTC. It specifies CAIASAGSYGYTF. J is TRBJ1-2 and V is TRBV10-3; possibly TRBD1 for D (5 bases). The CDR3 is made up of 13 amino acids. In germline, CDR1 is ENHRY, CDR2 SYGVKD. V shed 8 bases and J shed 5 bases, with 15 bases lying between them.

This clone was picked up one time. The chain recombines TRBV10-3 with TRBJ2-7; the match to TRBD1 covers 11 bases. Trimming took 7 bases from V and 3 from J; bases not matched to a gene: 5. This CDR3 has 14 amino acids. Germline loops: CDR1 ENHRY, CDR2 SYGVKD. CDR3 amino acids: CAITHGTGGYEQYF. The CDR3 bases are TGTGCCATCACGCACGGGACAGGGGGCTACGAGCAGTACTTC.